This T cell receptor (beta chain) was obtained from a study of vaccination effects on CD4 cells after COVID-19. Sequenced by immunoSEQ multiplex PCR; TCRdb stores in-frame clones only, minus some. Seen here are around 15,000 clones, 76% observed once, and the top ten hold 15% to 25%. This clone occurred a few times. Its antigen is unknown. Expansion of antigen-specific CD4+ T cells with viral peptide pools was carried out by the ViraFEST assay before sequencing. On day 10 of culture, CD4+ T cells were separated out. It was between March and December 2020 that the person had a SARS-CoV-2 infection confirmed by PCR. Of the BNT162b2 and mRNA-1273 vaccines, participants received two doses of one or the other. CDR3 length: 16 amino acids. Trimming took 5 bases from V and 1 from J, leaving 17 bases between them. Germline CDR1 SGHRS, CDR2 YFSETQ.

The origin of this receptor is a human donor who had a prior SARS-CoV-2 infection. J is TRBJ2-3 and V is TRBV5-1; D tentatively fits TRBD1 or TRBD2 (6 bases each). The sample was CD4+ T cells from PBMCs cultured with SARS-CoV-2 spike peptides, taken after COVID-19 vaccination. CDR3 DNA sequence: TGCGCCAGCAGGAGGGGGGTGGCGGACCGCACAGATACGCAGTATTTT. Translation: CASRRGVADRTDTQYF.